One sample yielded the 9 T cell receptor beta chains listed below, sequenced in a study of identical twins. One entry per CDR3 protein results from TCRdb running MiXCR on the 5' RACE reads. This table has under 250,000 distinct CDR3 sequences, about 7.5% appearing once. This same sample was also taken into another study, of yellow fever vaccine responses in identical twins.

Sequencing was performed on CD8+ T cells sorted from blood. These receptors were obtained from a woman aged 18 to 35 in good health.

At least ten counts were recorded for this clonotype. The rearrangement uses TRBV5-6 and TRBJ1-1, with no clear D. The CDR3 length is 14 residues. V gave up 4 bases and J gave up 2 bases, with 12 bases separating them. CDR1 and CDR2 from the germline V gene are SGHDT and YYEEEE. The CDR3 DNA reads TGTGCCAGCAGCGGATTGACGGAAAACACTGAAGCTTTCTTT. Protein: CASSGLTENTEAFF.

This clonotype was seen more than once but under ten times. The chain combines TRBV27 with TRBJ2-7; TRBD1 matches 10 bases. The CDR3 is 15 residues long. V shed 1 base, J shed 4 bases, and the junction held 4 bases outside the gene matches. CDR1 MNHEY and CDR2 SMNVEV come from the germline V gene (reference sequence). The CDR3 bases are TGTGCCAGCAGTTTATGGGGGACAGGGGTGTACGAGCAGTACTTC. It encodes CASSLWGTGVYEQYF.

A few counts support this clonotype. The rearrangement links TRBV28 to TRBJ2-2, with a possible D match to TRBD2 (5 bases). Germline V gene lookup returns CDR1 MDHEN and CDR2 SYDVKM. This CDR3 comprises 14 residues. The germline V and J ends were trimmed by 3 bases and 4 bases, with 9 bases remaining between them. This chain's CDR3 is CASSFSAGTGELFF. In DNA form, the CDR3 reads TGTGCCAGCAGTTTTAGCGCGGGCACCGGGGAGCTGTTTTTT.

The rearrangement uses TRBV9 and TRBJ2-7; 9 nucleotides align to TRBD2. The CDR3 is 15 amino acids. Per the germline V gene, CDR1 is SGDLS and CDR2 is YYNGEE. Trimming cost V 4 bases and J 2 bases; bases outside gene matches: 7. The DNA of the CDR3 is TGTGCCAGCAGCCCCCGACTAGCGGCTACCTACGAGCAGTACTTC. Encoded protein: CASSPRLAATYEQYF.

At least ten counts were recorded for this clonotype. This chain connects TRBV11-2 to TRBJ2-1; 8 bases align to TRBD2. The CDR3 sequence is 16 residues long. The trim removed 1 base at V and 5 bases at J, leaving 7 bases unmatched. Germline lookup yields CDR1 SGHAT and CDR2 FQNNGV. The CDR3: CASSLGIAGIDNEQFF. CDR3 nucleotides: TGTGCCAGCAGCTTAGGGATAGCGGGAATTGACAATGAGCAGTTCTTC.

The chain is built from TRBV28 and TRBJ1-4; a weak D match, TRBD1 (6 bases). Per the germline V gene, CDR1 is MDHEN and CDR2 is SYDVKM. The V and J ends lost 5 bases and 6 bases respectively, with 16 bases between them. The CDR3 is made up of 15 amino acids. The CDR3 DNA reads TGTGCCAGCAGTCCCGAACAGGGCGTGGATGAAAAACTGTTTTTT. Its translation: CASSPEQGVDEKLFF.

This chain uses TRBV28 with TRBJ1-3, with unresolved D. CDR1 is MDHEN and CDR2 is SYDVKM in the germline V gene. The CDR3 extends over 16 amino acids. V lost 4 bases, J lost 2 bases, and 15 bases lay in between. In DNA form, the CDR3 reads TGTGCCAGCAGTTGGTCCATTGTAGCAGCTGGAAACACCATATATTTT. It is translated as CASSWSIVAAGNTIYF.

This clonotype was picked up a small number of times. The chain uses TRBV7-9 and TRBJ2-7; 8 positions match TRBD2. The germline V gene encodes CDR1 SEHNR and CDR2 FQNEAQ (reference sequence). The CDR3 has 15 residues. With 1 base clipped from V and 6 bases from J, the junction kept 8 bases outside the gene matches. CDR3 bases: TGTGCCAGCAGCTTAGGTGCGGGGGGTGCTGGCGAGCAGTACGTC. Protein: CASSLGAGGAGEQYV.

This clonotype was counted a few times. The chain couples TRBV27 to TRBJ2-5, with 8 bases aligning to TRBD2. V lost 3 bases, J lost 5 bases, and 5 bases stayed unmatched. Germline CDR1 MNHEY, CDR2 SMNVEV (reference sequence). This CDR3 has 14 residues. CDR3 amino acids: CASSLERGYETQYF. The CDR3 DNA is TGTGCCAGCAGTTTGGAGCGGGGGTATGAGACCCAGTACTTC.